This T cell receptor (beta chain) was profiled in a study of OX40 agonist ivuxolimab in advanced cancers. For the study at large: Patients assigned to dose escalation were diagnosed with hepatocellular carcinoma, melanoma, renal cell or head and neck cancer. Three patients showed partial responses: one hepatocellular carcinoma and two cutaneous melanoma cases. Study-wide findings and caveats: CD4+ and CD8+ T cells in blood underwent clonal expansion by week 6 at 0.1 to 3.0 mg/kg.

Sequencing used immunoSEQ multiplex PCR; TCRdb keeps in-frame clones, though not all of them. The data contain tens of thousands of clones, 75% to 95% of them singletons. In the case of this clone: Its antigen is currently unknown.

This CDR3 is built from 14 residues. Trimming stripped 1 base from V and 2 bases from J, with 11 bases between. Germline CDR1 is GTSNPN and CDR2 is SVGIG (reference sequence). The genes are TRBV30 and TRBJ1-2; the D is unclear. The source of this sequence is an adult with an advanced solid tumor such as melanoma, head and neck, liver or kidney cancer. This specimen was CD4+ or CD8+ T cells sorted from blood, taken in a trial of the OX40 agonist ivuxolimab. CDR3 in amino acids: CAWSGLALNYGYTF. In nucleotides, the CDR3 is TGTGCCTGGAGTGGTTTAGCATTAAACTATGGCTACACCTTC.